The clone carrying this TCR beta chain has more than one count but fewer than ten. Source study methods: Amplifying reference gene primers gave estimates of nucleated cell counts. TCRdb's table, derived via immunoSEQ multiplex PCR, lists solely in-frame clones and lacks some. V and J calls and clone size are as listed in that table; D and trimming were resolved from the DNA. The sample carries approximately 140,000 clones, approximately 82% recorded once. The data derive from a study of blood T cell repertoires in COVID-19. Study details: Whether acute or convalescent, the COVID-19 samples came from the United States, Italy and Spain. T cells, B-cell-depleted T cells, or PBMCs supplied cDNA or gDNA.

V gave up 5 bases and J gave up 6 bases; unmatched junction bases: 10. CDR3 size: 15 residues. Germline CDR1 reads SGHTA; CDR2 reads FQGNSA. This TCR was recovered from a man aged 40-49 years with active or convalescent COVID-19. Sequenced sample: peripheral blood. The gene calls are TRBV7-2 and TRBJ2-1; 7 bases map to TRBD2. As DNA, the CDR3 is TGTGCCAGCAGCCCGGACCCGGGGAGGGCCAATGAGCAGTTCTTC. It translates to CASSPDPGRANEQFF.